This is a list of T cell receptor beta chains from one sample in a study of breast tumors, draining lymph nodes, adjacent tissues. From the multiplex PCR reads, TCRdb called clonotypes with MiXCR, one entry per CDR3 protein. The table shows around 190,000 distinct CDR3 sequences, with 33% occurring only once. The sequencing input was axillary lymph node tissue. The source is a female donor with breast cancer. Some clones in this sample may be carry-over from other donors' samples. The CDR3 runs from the conserved cysteine through the conserved F or W. The order of the fields is V gene, clone size, D gene, J gene, CDR3 DNA, CDR3 protein. A D gene is named only where the DNA matches it firmly. A clone size is listed for some rows: how often the clone was seen (once, few, many), or a class if it is expanded.

V: TRBV11-1; size: many; D: .; J: TRBJ2-5; DNA: TGTGCCAGCAGCTTAGTTGGCAGCTCGGGGTCAGAGACCCAGTACTTC; CDR3: CASSLVGSSGSETQYF
V: TRBV19; size: many; D: .; J: TRBJ1-5; DNA: TGTGCCAGTAGAGACAGGTATCATCAGCCCCAGCATTTT; CDR3: CASRDRYHQPQHF
V: TRBV10-3; size: .; D: .; J: TRBJ1-2; DNA: TGTGCCAGCAGTGAAAAACTCAACTATGGCTACGCCTTC; CDR3: CASSEKLNYGYAF
V: TRBV6-2/TRBV6-3; size: .; D: TRBD1; J: TRBJ1-5; DNA: TGTGCCAGCACCTCAGGGAGCAGGGGGGTAGGCAATCAGCCCCAGCATTTT; CDR3: CASTSGSRGVGNQPQHF
V: TRBV7-9; size: .; D: .; J: TRBJ1-2; DNA: TGTGCCAGCAGCTTACGAGGTGTCGGAGAGACCCTAGACCACTATGGCTACACCTTC; CDR3: CASSLRGVGETLDHYGYTF
V: TRBV20-1; size: .; D: .; J: TRBJ1-4; DNA: TGCAGTGCTAGGGCGGCGGGTGAAAAACTGTTTTTT; CDR3: CSARAAGEKLFF
V: TRBV19; size: many; D: TRBD2; J: TRBJ2-7; DNA: TGTGCCAGTAGTTCGGCCCTAGCGGAGTCCTACGAGCAGTACTTC; CDR3: CASSSALAESYEQYF
V: TRBV3-1; size: few; D: .; J: TRBJ1-2; DNA: TGTGCCAGCAGACCCACAGGGCCCAACTATGGCTACACCTTC; CDR3: CASRPTGPNYGYTF
V: TRBV20-1; size: many; D: TRBD2; J: TRBJ2-7; DNA: TGCAGTGCCAGGACTAGGATCGACGAGCAGTACTTC; CDR3: CSARTRIDEQYF
V: TRBV10-1; size: many; D: .; J: TRBJ2-7; DNA: TGCGCCAGCAGTGACAACTACGAGCAGTACTTC; CDR3: CASSDNYEQYF
V: TRBV20-1; size: many; D: TRBD2; J: TRBJ2-2; DNA: TGCAGTGCTAGTGGACTAGCGGGGGGGCGGGGGGAGCTGTTTTTT; CDR3: CSASGLAGGRGELFF
V: TRBV6-5; size: .; D: .; J: TRBJ2-2; DNA: TGTGCCAGCAGTTACTCGACAGTGGAAATCGCCGGGGAGCTGTTTTTT; CDR3: CASSYSTVEIAGELFF
V: TRBV13; size: many; D: .; J: TRBJ2-7; DNA: TGTGCCAGCAGCCCCCAACCGAAGTACGAGCAGTACTTC; CDR3: CASSPQPKYEQYF
V: TRBV5-4; size: .; D: .; J: TRBJ2-1; DNA: TGTGCCAGCAGCTTCGGTGGGACTGGCTACAATGAGCAGTTCTTC; CDR3: CASSFGGTGYNEQFF
V: TRBV27; size: many; D: .; J: TRBJ1-6; DNA: TGTGCCAGCAGAAGCAGGGGCCCGGGTTCACCCCTCCACTTT; CDR3: CASRSRGPGSPLHF
V: TRBV6-6; size: many; D: .; J: TRBJ1-5; DNA: TGTGCCAGCAGTTACGGGTATAGCAATCAGCCCCAGCATTTT; CDR3: CASSYGYSNQPQHF
V: TRBV7-9; size: many; D: TRBD1; J: TRBJ2-7; DNA: TGTGCCAGCAGCTTTGGGACAGGGTTGTGGGAGCAGTACTTC; CDR3: CASSFGTGLWEQYF
V: TRBV20-1; size: .; D: .; J: TRBJ1-1; DNA: TGCAGTGGCCAGTGGCAGGGAGAAGCTTTCTTT; CDR3: CSGQWQGEAFF
V: TRBV7-9; size: .; D: TRBD1; J: TRBJ1-1; DNA: TGTGCCAGCAGCTTAGCCCGGACAGGGGGCACTGAAGCTTTCTTT; CDR3: CASSLARTGGTEAFF
V: TRBV7-9; size: .; D: .; J: TRBJ1-6; DNA: TGTGCCAGCAGCTTATCCGGCGGGACGGGCCATAATTCACCCCTCCACTTT; CDR3: CASSLSGGTGHNSPLHF
V: TRBV5-5; size: .; D: TRBD2; J: TRBJ2-7; DNA: TGTGCCAGCAGCCCCTCGAGCGGGGACCGTACCTACGAGCAGTACTTC; CDR3: CASSPSSGDRTYEQYF
V: TRBV7-8; size: .; D: .; J: TRBJ1-2; DNA: TGTGCCAGCAGCTTAGGTTTAAGTTCGGGGTTCCGGGACTATGGCTACACCTTC; CDR3: CASSLGLSSGFRDYGYTF
V: TRBV2; size: many; D: .; J: TRBJ2-1; DNA: TGTGCCAGCAGTGTACATCCCGCCAATGAGCAGTTCTTC; CDR3: CASSVHPANEQFF
V: TRBV6-5; size: few; D: .; J: TRBJ1-2; DNA: TGTGCCAGCAGTTACTCGGGGTACAGGCGCTATGGCTACACCTTC; CDR3: CASSYSGYRRYGYTF
V: TRBV5-6; size: many; D: TRBD1; J: TRBJ2-5; DNA: TGTGCCAGCAGCGGTGGACAGGGCCCTCAAGAGACCCAGTACTTC; CDR3: CASSGGQGPQETQYF
V: TRBV5-1; size: many; D: .; J: TRBJ1-2; DNA: TGCGCCAGCAGCTTAACAGCGTCTAACTATGGCTACACCTTC; CDR3: CASSLTASNYGYTF
V: TRBV7-9; size: .; D: .; J: TRBJ1-6; DNA: TGTGCCAGCAGCTTACGGGACGTGAGCTCCTATAATTCACCCCTCCACTTT; CDR3: CASSLRDVSSYNSPLHF
V: TRBV12-3/TRBV12-4; size: .; D: .; J: TRBJ1-1; DNA: TGTGCCAGCACCCGGACAGAAGACTACACTGAAGCTTTCTTT; CDR3: CASTRTEDYTEAFF
V: TRBV4-2; size: many; D: TRBD2; J: TRBJ2-1; DNA: TGTGCCAGCAGCCATCCAACTAGCGGGACTACCTACAATGAGCAGTTCTTC; CDR3: CASSHPTSGTTYNEQFF
V: TRBV28; size: .; D: .; J: TRBJ2-7; DNA: TGTGCCAGCAGAGAACAGGGATACTCCTACGAGCAGTACTTC; CDR3: CASREQGYSYEQYF
V: TRBV20-1; size: .; D: TRBD2; J: TRBJ2-3; DNA: TGCAGTGCCGAGTCTGGGGATAGCGGGCGCACAGATACGCAGTATTTT; CDR3: CSAESGDSGRTDTQYF
V: TRBV4-2; size: many; D: TRBD2; J: TRBJ2-3; DNA: TGTGCCAGCAGCCAGAGCGGGGCCACAGATACGCAGTATTTT; CDR3: CASSQSGATDTQYF
V: TRBV24-1; size: many; D: TRBD2; J: TRBJ2-3; DNA: TGTGCCACCAGTGATTTCCTTGGGACTAGCGGGGGAGATACGCAGTATTTT; CDR3: CATSDFLGTSGGDTQYF
V: TRBV10-3; size: many; D: TRBD1; J: TRBJ1-5; DNA: TGTGCCATCAGGTCCGACAGGGTTGGGCAGCCCCAGCATTTT; CDR3: CAIRSDRVGQPQHF
V: TRBV24-1; size: .; D: .; J: TRBJ1-5; DNA: TGTGCCACCAGTGATCCGACAGGTGTTCAGCCCCAGCATTTT; CDR3: CATSDPTGVQPQHF
V: TRBV4-1; size: many; D: TRBD1; J: TRBJ2-7; DNA: TGCGCCAGCAGCCAAGAACGCGGGACAGGGTACGAGCAGTACTTC; CDR3: CASSQERGTGYEQYF
V: TRBV12-3/TRBV12-4; size: many; D: .; J: TRBJ1-4; DNA: TGTGCCAGCAGTTTCTTGGCAGGGGCTCGTGAAAAACTGTTTTTT; CDR3: CASSFLAGAREKLFF
V: TRBV6-6; size: many; D: .; J: TRBJ2-3; DNA: TGTGCCAGCAGTTACTCGTTAGGTAGCACAGATACGCAGTATTTT; CDR3: CASSYSLGSTDTQYF
V: TRBV10-3; size: .; D: TRBD1; J: TRBJ2-3; DNA: TGTGCCATCGGGCCTACAGGGGTGGGCACAGATACGCAGTATTTT; CDR3: CAIGPTGVGTDTQYF
V: TRBV19; size: .; D: .; J: TRBJ2-1; DNA: TGTGCCAGTAGTGTTGCGCGCTGCAATGAGCAGTTCTTC; CDR3: CASSVARCNEQFF